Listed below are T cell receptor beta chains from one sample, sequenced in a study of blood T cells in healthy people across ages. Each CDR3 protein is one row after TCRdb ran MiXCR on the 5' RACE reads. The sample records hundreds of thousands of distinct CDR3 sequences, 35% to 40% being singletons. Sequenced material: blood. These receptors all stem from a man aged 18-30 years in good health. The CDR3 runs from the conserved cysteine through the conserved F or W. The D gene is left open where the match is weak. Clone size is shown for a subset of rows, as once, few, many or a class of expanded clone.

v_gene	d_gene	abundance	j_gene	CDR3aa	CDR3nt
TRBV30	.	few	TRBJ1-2	CALTVNYGYTF	TGTGCCTTAACAGTTAACTATGGCTACACCTTC
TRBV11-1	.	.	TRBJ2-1	CASSFGGAVFPYNDQFF	TGTGCCAGCAGCTTTGGAGGGGCCGTCTTTCCCTACAATGATCAGTTCTTC
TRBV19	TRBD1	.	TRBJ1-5	CASQRTGGDQPQHF	TGTGCCAGCCAAAGGACAGGGGGCGATCAGCCCCAGCATTTT
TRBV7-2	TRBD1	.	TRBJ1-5	CASSLGVGAGGRSDSQPQHF	TGTGCCAGCAGCTTAGGGGTTGGGGCAGGGGGCCGGAGTGATAGTCAGCCCCAGCATTTT
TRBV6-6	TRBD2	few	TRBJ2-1	CASSYTSGGAFENEQFF	TGTGCCAGCAGCTACACTAGCGGGGGGGCCTTTGAGAATGAGCAGTTCTTC
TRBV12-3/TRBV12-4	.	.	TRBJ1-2	CASRRDDYGYTF	TGTGCCAGCAGGCGGGACGACTATGGCTACACCTTC
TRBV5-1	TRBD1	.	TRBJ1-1	CVSSLAPQGATEAFF	TGCGTCAGCAGCTTGGCCCCGCAGGGGGCCACTGAAGCTTTCTTT
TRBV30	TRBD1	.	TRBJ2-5	CAWSFPTGLIETQYF	TGTGCCTGGAGTTTTCCGACAGGGTTAATAGAGACCCAGTACTTC
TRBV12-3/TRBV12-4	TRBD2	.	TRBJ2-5	CASSLQRGGLETRYF	TGTGCCAGCAGTTTACAGCGGGGTGGGTTAGAGACCCGGTACTTC
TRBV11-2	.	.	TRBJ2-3	CASTLGDENVQTLTDTQYF	TGTGCCAGCACTCTCGGGGACGAGAACGTCCAAACCCTCACAGATACGCAGTATTTT
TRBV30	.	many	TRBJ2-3	CAWSVQPAFSTDTQYF	TGTGCCTGGAGTGTACAGCCAGCCTTTAGCACAGATACGCAGTATTTT
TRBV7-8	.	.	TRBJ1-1	CASSLVSGDTEAFF	TGTGCCAGCAGCTTAGTTTCTGGGGACACTGAAGCTTTCTTT
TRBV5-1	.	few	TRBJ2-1	CASSSSGDDEQFF	TGCGCCAGCAGCTCGTCGGGGGATGATGAGCAGTTCTTC
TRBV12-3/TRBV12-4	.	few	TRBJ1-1	CASSRSGFGNTEAFF	TGTGCCAGCAGTCGTTCGGGATTTGGGAACACTGAAGCTTTCTTT
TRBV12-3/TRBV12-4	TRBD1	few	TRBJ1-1	CASSLEGQTNTEAFF	TGTGCCAGCAGTTTAGAGGGACAGACGAACACTGAAGCTTTCTTT
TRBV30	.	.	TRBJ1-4	CAWSVGDEKLFF	TGTGCCTGGAGTGTAGGGGATGAAAAACTGTTTTTT
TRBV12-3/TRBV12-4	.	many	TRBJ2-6	CAGLASGANVLTF	TGTGCCGGACTTGCCTCTGGGGCCAACGTCCTGACTTTC
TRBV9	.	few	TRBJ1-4	CASSSGGDGNEKLFF	TGTGCCAGCAGCTCGGGGGGAGATGGTAATGAAAAACTGTTTTTT
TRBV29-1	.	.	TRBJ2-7	CSVETGFEQYF	TGCAGCGTTGAGACGGGTTTCGAGCAGTACTTC
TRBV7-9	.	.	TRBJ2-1	CASSFDKAPFF	TGTGCCAGCAGCTTCGACAAAGCCCCGTTCTTC
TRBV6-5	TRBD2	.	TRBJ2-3	CATSVAGGPDTQYF	TGTGCCACCAGCGTCGCGGGGGGGCCAGATACGCAGTATTTT
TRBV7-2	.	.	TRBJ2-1	CASSSWYEQFF	TGTGCCAGCAGCTCGTGGTATGAGCAGTTCTTC
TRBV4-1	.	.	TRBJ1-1	CASSPQTASEAFF	TGCGCCAGCAGCCCACAGACAGCTTCTGAAGCTTTCTTT
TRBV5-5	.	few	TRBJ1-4	CASSYMEWEKLFF	TGTGCCAGCAGCTACATGGAATGGGAAAAACTGTTTTTT
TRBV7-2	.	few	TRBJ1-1	CASSARQVAEAFF	TGTGCCAGCAGCGCACGTCAGGTGGCTGAAGCTTTCTTT
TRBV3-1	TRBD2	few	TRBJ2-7	CASSQGDLAGAPYEQYF	TGTGCCAGCAGCCAAGGGGATCTAGCGGGGGCTCCCTACGAGCAGTACTTC
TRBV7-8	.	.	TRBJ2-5	CACKRRGPQETQYF	TGTGCCTGCAAACGGAGGGGCCCCCAAGAGACCCAGTACTTC
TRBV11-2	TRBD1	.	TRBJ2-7	CASSLKQGGYGEQYF	TGTGCCAGCAGCTTGAAACAGGGGGGTTACGGTGAGCAGTACTTC
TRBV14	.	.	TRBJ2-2	CASSHRGGQDHTGELFF	TGTGCCAGCAGCCACCGGGGGGGACAGGATCACACCGGGGAGCTGTTTTTT
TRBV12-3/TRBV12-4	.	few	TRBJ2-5	CASSPSKAAVTQYF	TGTGCCAGCAGCCCTTCGAAAGCTGCCGTGACCCAGTACTTC
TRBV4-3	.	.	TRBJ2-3	CAGSRDLSGRLLADTQYF	TGCGCCGGCAGCCGAGATTTGAGCGGGCGGCTCCTAGCAGATACGCAGTATTTT
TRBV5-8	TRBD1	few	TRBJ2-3	CASSQTGVSEDTQYF	TGTGCCAGCAGCCAGACAGGGGTGTCGGAAGATACGCAGTATTTT
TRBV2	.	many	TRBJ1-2	CASSARRYDGYTF	TGTGCCAGCAGTGCGCGCCGCTACGATGGCTACACCTTC
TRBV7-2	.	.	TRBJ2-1	CASSRRATGSGDEQFF	TGTGCCAGCAGCCGCCGGGCCACGGGATCGGGGGATGAGCAGTTCTTC
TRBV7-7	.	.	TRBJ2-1	CASSLDSSYEQFF	TGTGCTAGCAGCTTAGACAGCTCCTACGAGCAGTTCTTC
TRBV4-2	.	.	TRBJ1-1	CASSHVTGRGAFF	TGTGCCAGCAGCCACGTGACCGGACGGGGGGCTTTCTTT
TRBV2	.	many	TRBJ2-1	CASDGNEQFF	TGTGCCAGCGATGGGAATGAGCAGTTCTTC